There are a few counts of the clone carrying this T cell receptor beta chain. Its target is not known. A much larger clonotype is one base distant, so this may be a read error. This specimen belongs to a study of T cell repertoires in cytomegalovirus infection. As for the study in general: Indications came from public TCR beta signatures; they pointed to CMV infection and to a matching HLA type.

Per the germline V gene, CDR1 is MNHEY and CDR2 is SVGAGI. This CDR3 has 12 residues. Trimming cost V 2 bases and J 4 bases, with 5 bases left between them. TCRdb called the reads again in MiXCR, with one record for every CDR3 protein. Of 250,000 to 350,000 distinct CDR3 sequences in the sample, roughly 26% were seen once. Whole-study findings and limits: HLA-C-restricted TCR beta clonotypes specific for CMV led the ex vivo response. People with CMV and the relevant HLA were identified by cumulative public TCR beta family frequency.

The receptor comes from a human donor in good health (CMV status not recorded). Some clones in this sample may be carry-over from other donors' samples. Sequenced sample: PBMCs. The genes are TRBV6-5 and TRBJ1-1, with unresolved D. The CDR3 protein is CASSYGTTEAFF. The CDR3 DNA sequence: TGTGCCAGCAGTTACGGTACCACTGAAGCTTTCTTT.